The present entry profiles one T cell receptor (beta chain) with its context. The antigen remains unidentified. As CD8+CD4-CCR7+CD45RA+ cells, naive CD8 T cells were sorted. TCRdb reprocessed the PCR reads with MiXCR, giving one entry per CDR3 protein. The table includes about 68,000 distinct CDR3 sequences, around a sixth detected once. The data belong to a study of molecular identifiers for immune sequencing clone quantification. Broader study findings: Clone sizes could be underestimated for highly expanded clones when identical TCR molecules share a barcode.

Trimming left V 3 bases short and J 3 bases short, with 12 bases between. The CDR3 has 15 amino acids. CDR1 LNHDA and CDR2 SQIVND come from the germline V gene (reference sequence). The V and J genes are TRBV19 and TRBJ2-1, with D possibly being TRBD2 (5 bases). The receptor comes from a human donor in good health. Some libraries in this study had Jurkat cell RNA spiked in. Sequenced sample: naive CD8+ T cells from blood, with Jurkat cell RNA spiked in. As to subset: FACS-sorted CD8+CD4-CCR7+CD45RA+ naive T cells. CDR3 sequence (DNA): TGTGCCAGTAGTATTTACGGGAATAGCTACAATGAGCAGTTCTTC. Translation: CASSIYGNSYNEQFF.